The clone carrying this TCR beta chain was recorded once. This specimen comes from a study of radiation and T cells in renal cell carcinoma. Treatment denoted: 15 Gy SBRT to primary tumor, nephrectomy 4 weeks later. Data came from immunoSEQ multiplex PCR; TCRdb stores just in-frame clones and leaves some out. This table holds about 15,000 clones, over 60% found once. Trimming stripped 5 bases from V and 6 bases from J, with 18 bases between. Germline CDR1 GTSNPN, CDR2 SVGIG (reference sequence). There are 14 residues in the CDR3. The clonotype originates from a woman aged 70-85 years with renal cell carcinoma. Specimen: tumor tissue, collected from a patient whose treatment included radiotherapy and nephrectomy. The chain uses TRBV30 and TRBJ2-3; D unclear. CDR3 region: CAWRDGRTVDTQYF. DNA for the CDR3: TGTGCCTGGCGAGACGGACGGACCGTGGATACGCAGTATTTT.